This entry features one T cell receptor beta chain sequence. The data were obtained in a study of control samples from healthy donors and cancer patients. Libraries were prepared by immunoSEQ multiplex PCR; TCRdb keeps only in-frame clonotypes and omits some of them. The repertoire holds 90,000 to 110,000 clones, with roughly 85% as singletons. This TCR derives from a woman aged 45-65 years in good health. Sequenced material: blood.

The CDR3 reads CSVEGLTGVNYGYTF. In DNA form, the CDR3 reads TGCAGCGTTGAAGGCCTGACAGGGGTGAACTATGGCTACACCTTC. V usage is TRBV29-1 and J usage is TRBJ1-2; 8 nucleotides line up with TRBD1. The CDR3 covers 15 residues. From germline, CDR1 is SQVTM and CDR2 ANQGSEA. J was trimmed by 2 bases and V by 1 base; bases with no gene match: 6.